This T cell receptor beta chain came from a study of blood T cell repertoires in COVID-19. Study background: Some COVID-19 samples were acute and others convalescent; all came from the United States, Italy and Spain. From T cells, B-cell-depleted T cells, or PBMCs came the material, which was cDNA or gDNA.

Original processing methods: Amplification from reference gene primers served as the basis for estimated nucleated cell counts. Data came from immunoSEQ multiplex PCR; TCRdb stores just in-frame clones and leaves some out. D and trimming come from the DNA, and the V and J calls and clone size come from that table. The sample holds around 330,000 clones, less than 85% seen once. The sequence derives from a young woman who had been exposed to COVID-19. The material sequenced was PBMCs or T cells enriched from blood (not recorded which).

The CDR3 bases are TGCGCCAGCAGTGAGTCTCTAAGCGGGGGCCTAACCTACAATGAGCAGTTCTTC. Its translation is CASSESLSGGLTYNEQFF. The chain links TRBV10-2 to TRBJ2-1; 8 bases match TRBD2. V dropped 0 bases and J dropped 2; count of bases not matched to a gene: 9. The CDR3 totals 18 residues. CDR1 is WSHSY, CDR2 SAAADI, per germline.